A single TCR beta chain is shown here with its context. TCRdb's table, derived via immunoSEQ multiplex PCR, lists solely in-frame clones and lacks some. The table shows approximately 78,000 clones, with roughly 90% occurring only once. Autoimmune disease history or systemic immunosuppression was exclusionary. This sample is part of a study of OX40 agonist ivuxolimab in advanced cancers. CDR3 length: 16 amino acids. J lost 7 bases, V lost 6 bases, and 12 bases had no gene match. Germline CDR1 KGHSH, CDR2 LQKENI. This receptor was obtained from an adult with an advanced solid tumor such as melanoma, head and neck, liver or kidney cancer. V usage is TRBV18 and J usage is TRBJ2-5, with TRBD2 matching 12 bases. The source was CD4+ or CD8+ T cells sorted from blood, collected in a trial of the OX40 agonist ivuxolimab. The CDR3 sequence is CASSPGLAGIGRTQYF. DNA for the CDR3: TGTGCCAGCTCCCCCGGACTAGCGGGGATTGGGCGGACCCAGTACTTC.